One and the same sample provided the 10 T cell receptor beta chains below, sequenced in a study of blood T cell repertoires in COVID-19. Using immunoSEQ multiplex PCR, the repertoire was profiled, and TCRdb retains in-frame clones only, with some absent. This table has 65,000 to 75,000 clones, over 85% appearing once. The sequenced sample was peripheral blood. These receptors all stem from a man aged 45-65 years with acute or convalescent COVID-19.

V usage is TRBV27 and J usage is TRBJ1-4, with no clear D. Germline V gene lookup returns CDR1 MNHEY and CDR2 SMNVEV (reference sequence). CDR3 size: 15 residues. V was trimmed by 8 bases and J by 7 bases, leaving 20 bases between them. Here the CDR3 DNA reads TGTGCCAGCGGCCTGAGATGGGAGACAAGTGAAAAACTGTTTTTT. Translation gives CASGLRWETSEKLFF.

V and J are TRBV5-1 and TRBJ2-3, with 8 bases identical to TRBD2. This CDR3 spans 15 amino acids. Trimming took 4 bases from V and 3 from J; bases not matched to a gene: 7. Germline CDR1 and CDR2: SGHRS and YFSETQ. The CDR3: CASSTTSGKTDTQYF. The CDR3 region has the DNA TGCGCCAGCAGCACCACTAGCGGCAAAACAGATACGCAGTATTTT. The full variable domain, in which reference TRBV5-1 and TRBJ2-3 provide the parts outside the CDR3, is KAGVTQTPRYLIKTRGQQVTLSCSPISGHRSVSWYQQTPGQGLQFLFEYFSETQRNKGNFPGRFSGRQFSNSRSEMNVSTLELGDSALYLCASSTTSGKTDTQYFGPGTRLTVL.

The V call is TRBV9, the J call TRBJ2-5; perhaps TRBD1 as D (6 bases). V was cut by 0 bases and J by 8 bases, with 14 bases left in between. The CDR3 has 14 amino acids. Per the germline V gene, CDR1 is SGDLS and CDR2 is YYNGEE. CDR3 loop: CASSVGDRFETQYF. Written as DNA, the CDR3 is TGTGCCAGCAGCGTAGGAGACAGGTTCGAAACCCAGTACTTC.

This chain connects TRBV28 to TRBJ2-4; the D gene is possibly TRBD1 (6 bases). Germline V gives CDR1 MDHEN, CDR2 SYDVKM. The V and J ends lost 7 bases and 0 bases respectively, with 28 bases between them. There are 20 residues in the CDR3. The CDR3 sequence is CASTNNHSPGQRLAKNIQYF. In nucleotides, the CDR3 is TGTGCCAGCACCAACAACCACTCCCCCGGACAGAGACTAGCCAAAAACATTCAGTACTTC.

J is TRBJ2-2 and V is TRBV1; the D segment call TRBD1 is taken from the table without a DNA check. TRBV1 is flagged as a pseudogene. The CDR3 has 18 residues. CDR3 in amino acids: CTSSQDWRGQGSTGELFF. Written as DNA, the CDR3 is TGCACCAGCAGCCAAGATTGGCGGGGACAGGGGAGTACCGGGGAGCTGTTTTTT.

This chain links TRBV2 with TRBJ2-3; maybe TRBD2 (5 bases). V lost 5 bases and J lost 0, with 12 bases in between. CDR3 length: 15 amino acids. The V gene's germline CDR1 is SNHLY and CDR2 FYNNEI. The CDR3: CASSQEAGSTDTQYF. The CDR3 region has the DNA TGTGCCAGCAGTCAGGAGGCGGGTAGCACAGATACGCAGTATTTT.

The chain carries TRBV29-1 and TRBJ1-1, with D tentatively TRBD1 (5 bases). In germline, CDR1 is SQVTM, CDR2 ANQGSEA. Trimming stripped 7 bases from V and 2 bases from J, with 11 bases between. The length of the CDR3 is 12 residues. The CDR3, as DNA: TGCAGCGGAAGCAGGGTTAACACTGAAGCTTTCTTT. This encodes CSGSRVNTEAFF.

This clone was counted a few times. This sequence joins TRBV5-1 and TRBJ1-1; a possible D gene is TRBD1 (5 bases). This CDR3 comprises 15 residues. Germline V gives CDR1 SGHRS, CDR2 YFSETQ. V lost 0 bases and J lost 4, with 13 bases in between. CDR3 sequence reads: CASSLVGSQGTEAFF. CDR3 DNA sequence: TGCGCCAGCAGCTTGGTGGGCAGCCAGGGCACTGAAGCTTTCTTT.

V and J are TRBV5-1 and TRBJ2-3; possible D gene TRBD1, 5 bases. Germline V lookup: CDR1 SGHRS, CDR2 YFSETQ. Trimming stripped 1 base from V and 1 base from J, with 7 bases between. This CDR3 has 14 amino acids. In DNA form, the CDR3 reads TGCGCCAGCAGCTTGATGACAGGCACAGATACGCAGTATTTT. Protein sequence: CASSLMTGTDTQYF.

This sequence joins TRBV9 and TRBJ2-3, with TRBD2 identical over 8 bases. This CDR3 has 17 amino acids. After removal of 3 bases from V and 0 bases from J, the junction contained 9 bases not matched to a gene. Germline V lookup: CDR1 SGDLS, CDR2 YYNGEE. The chain's CDR3 is CASSESGSGSSTDTQYF. The CDR3 bases are TGTGCCAGCAGCGAGTCCGGGAGCGGGAGTAGCACAGATACGCAGTATTTT.